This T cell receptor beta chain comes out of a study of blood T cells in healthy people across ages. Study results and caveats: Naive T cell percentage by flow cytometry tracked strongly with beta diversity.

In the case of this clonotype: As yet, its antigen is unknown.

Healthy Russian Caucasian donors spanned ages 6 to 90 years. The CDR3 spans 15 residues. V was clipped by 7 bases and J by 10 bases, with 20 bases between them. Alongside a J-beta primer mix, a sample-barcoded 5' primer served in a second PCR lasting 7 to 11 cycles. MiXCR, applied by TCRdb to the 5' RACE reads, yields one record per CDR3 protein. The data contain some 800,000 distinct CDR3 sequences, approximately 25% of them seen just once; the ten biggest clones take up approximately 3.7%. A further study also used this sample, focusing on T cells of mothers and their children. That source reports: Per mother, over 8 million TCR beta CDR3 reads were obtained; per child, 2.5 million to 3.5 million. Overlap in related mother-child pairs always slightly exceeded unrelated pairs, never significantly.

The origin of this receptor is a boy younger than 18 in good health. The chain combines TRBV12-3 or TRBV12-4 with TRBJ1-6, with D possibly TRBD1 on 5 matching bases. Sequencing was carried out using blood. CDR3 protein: CASTKEGRTRSPLHF. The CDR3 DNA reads TGTGCCAGCACAAAAGAGGGCAGGACACGGTCACCCCTCCACTTT.